This TCR beta chain was sequenced in a study of blood T cell repertoires in COVID-19. In Cohort 3, a recovered donor had either two negative PCRs, clearance, or symptom resolution. On this clone: The sample has other DNA sequences that encode this CDR3 too.

Per the germline V gene, CDR1 is KGHDR and CDR2 is SFDVKD. This CDR3 region has 15 residues. V dropped 3 bases and J dropped 2; count of bases not matched to a gene: 3. Original handling: Estimates of nucleated cell counts were drawn from the amplification of reference gene primers. TCRdb's copy holds only in-frame clones and misses some; the assay was immunoSEQ multiplex PCR. The V and J calls and clone size were taken over from that table, and D and trimming were inferred from the DNA. Seen here are about 270,000 clones, around 89% observed once, and the top ten hold around 2.9%. What was sequenced was PBMCs or T cells enriched from blood (not recorded which). The sequence was obtained from a woman aged 45-65 years who had recovered from COVID-19. This chain links TRBV24-1 with TRBJ2-5, with 9 nucleotides matching TRBD1. CDR3 loop: CATSDIGTGQETQYF. In nucleotides, the CDR3 is TGTGCCACCAGTGATATCGGGACAGGGCAAGAGACCCAGTACTTC.